What follows are 25 T cell receptor beta chains derived from one specimen sequenced in a study of shared clonotypes between healthy human individuals. Profiled with immunoSEQ multiplex PCR; TCRdb holds only in-frame clones, not every one. The sample shows approximately 500,000 clones, around 85% of them seen only once. The specimen sequenced was PBMCs. The receptor set was obtained from a woman aged 35 to 49 in good health. Some clones in this sample may be carry-over from other donors' samples.

This chain links TRBV28 with TRBJ1-4; D is unclear. CDR3 length equals 15 residues. In germline, CDR1 is MDHEN, CDR2 SYDVKM. The V gene lost 6 bases and the J gene lost 0 bases, with 11 bases spanning the gap. The CDR3 DNA reads TGTGCCAGCAGCCTTTCGGGTGCAACTAATGAAAAACTGTTTTTT. Translated, it gives CASSLSGATNEKLFF.

The V gene is TRBV5-1, the J gene TRBJ2-2; the match to TRBD2 covers 9 bases. Germline V CDR1 and CDR2: SGHRS, YFSETQ. V shed 4 bases and J 4 bases; nucleotides not matched to a gene: 5. CDR3 length: 15 amino acids. CDR3 nucleotides: TGCGCCAGCAGCGCGACTAGCGGCCGCACCGGGGAGCTGTTTTTT. Its translation: CASSATSGRTGELFF.

The chain couples TRBV6-5 to TRBJ2-1; perhaps TRBD2 as D (5 bases). Germline V gene lookup returns CDR1 MNHEY and CDR2 SVGAGI. The CDR3 runs to 10 residues. V was cut by 8 bases and J by 12 bases, with 11 bases left in between. The CDR3 is CASGVSGQFF. CDR3 nucleotides: TGTGCCAGCGGGGTGAGCGGGCAGTTCTTC.

The V and J genes are TRBV28 and TRBJ2-3, with 12 bases matching TRBD2. The CDR3 is 14 residues long. Germline V gives CDR1 MDHEN, CDR2 SYDVKM. Trimming removed 6 bases from V and 5 bases from J; junction bases left unmatched: 3. The CDR3 nucleotides read TGTGCCAGCAGACCGGGACTAGCGGGAGATACGCAGTATTTT. As protein: CASRPGLAGDTQYF.

The chain combines TRBV6-5 with TRBJ2-7, with unresolved D. The germline V gene has CDR1 MNHEY and CDR2 SVGAGI. This CDR3 region has 14 residues. Deletions cut 0 bases from V and 2 bases from J, with 8 bases between. As DNA, the CDR3 is TGTGCCAGCAGTTACTCGGACGGAGCCTACGAGCAGTACTTC. The encoded protein is CASSYSDGAYEQYF.

The genes are TRBV2 and TRBJ2-7; no reliable D call. V lost 8 bases, J lost 2 bases, and 10 bases lay in between. The CDR3 totals 12 residues. The V gene's germline CDR1 is SNHLY and CDR2 FYNNEI. CDR3 sequence: CASQSNPYEQYF. DNA of the CDR3: TGTGCCAGCCAATCCAACCCCTACGAGCAGTACTTC.

The chain recombines TRBV7-9 with TRBJ1-2; 7 bases align to TRBD1. V lost 5 bases, J lost 3 bases, and 6 bases stayed unmatched. The CDR3 is 14 amino acids. CDR1 and CDR2 from the germline V gene are SEHNR and FQNEAQ (reference sequence). The CDR3 reads CASSRGTDYYGYTF. Written as DNA, the CDR3 is TGTGCCAGCAGCCGGGGGACAGACTACTATGGCTACACCTTC.

The chain employs TRBV4-3 and TRBJ2-7; 12 positions match TRBD2. This CDR3 is 17 amino acids long. Per germline, CDR1 LGHNA and CDR2 YSLEER. The V and J ends lost 2 bases and 0 bases, in that order; junction bases with no gene match: 5. The DNA of the CDR3 is TGCGCCAGCAGCCAACGACTAGCGGGAGCTCCCTCCTACGAGCAGTACTTC. Protein product: CASSQRLAGAPSYEQYF.

On this clone itself: A single base is all that separates this from a far larger clone, so a read error is likely. J is TRBJ2-5 and V is TRBV27, with D perhaps being TRBD1 or TRBD2 (6 bases each). The CDR3 has 13 amino acids. The ends were cut back, 8 bases at V and 8 bases at J, with 18 bases in the middle. Germline loops: CDR1 MNHEY, CDR2 SMNVEV (reference sequence). CDR3 sequence (DNA): TGTGCCAGCTACGGGACTCCCAGGGGCACCCAGTACTTC. This codes for CASYGTPRGTQYF.

This clone has just one count. V usage is TRBV14 and J usage is TRBJ1-2, with D unclear. V was pared by 1 base and J by 4 bases, with 13 bases between. CDR3 length: 15 amino acids. From germline, CDR1 is SGHDN and CDR2 FVKESK. The CDR3 sequence is CASSQGGSRPYGYTF. The CDR3 coding sequence is TGTGCCAGCAGCCAAGGAGGGTCCCGACCCTATGGCTACACCTTC.

The chain joins TRBV7-9 to TRBJ2-5, with 10 positions matching TRBD2. Germline values: CDR1 SEHNR, CDR2 FQNEAQ (reference sequence). J gave up 5 bases and V 1 base, and 4 bases lay outside the gene matches. The CDR3 has 15 amino acids. The CDR3 DNA reads as TGTGCCAGCAGCTTAGTCGCTAGCGGGAGTGAGACCCAGTACTTC. It codes for CASSLVASGSETQYF.

Remarks on this clone: A far larger clone is just one base off, so this is likely a read error. This chain joins TRBV29-1 and TRBJ2-7; no firm D call. Germline CDR1 and CDR2: SQVTM and ANQGSEA. V lost 4 bases to trimming and J lost 5 bases, with 12 bases between them. The CDR3 contains 12 residues. The CDR3 sequence is CSVVTSSDEQYF. CDR3 DNA sequence: TGCAGCGTTGTCACCTCCAGCGACGAGCAGTACTTC.

The chain uses TRBV5-1 and TRBJ2-3; D is perhaps TRBD2 (6 bases). Trimming shortened V by 0 bases and J by 0 bases, and 11 bases separated the two germline ends. CDR1 SGHRS and CDR2 YFSETQ come from the germline V gene. The CDR3 spans 16 residues. CDR3 sequence: CASSLAIAESTDTQYF. CDR3 nucleotide sequence: TGCGCCAGCAGCTTGGCTATAGCGGAGAGCACAGATACGCAGTATTTT.

V is TRBV10-3 and J is TRBJ2-2; 8 nucleotides agree with TRBD1. Trimming took 6 bases from V and 6 from J; bases not matched to a gene: 6. The CDR3 spans 14 residues. Germline assignment: CDR1 ENHRY and CDR2 SYGVKD. As DNA, the CDR3 is TGTGCCATCAGAGCAGGGGGCAGGGCCGGGGAGCTGTTTTTT. Translating gives CAIRAGGRAGELFF.

The gene calls are TRBV14 and TRBJ2-1; D may be TRBD1 (6 bases). V was trimmed by 2 bases and J by 7 bases, leaving 9 bases between them. The CDR3 sequence is 13 residues long. The germline gives CDR1 SGHDN, CDR2 FVKESK. This chain's CDR3 is CASSQTRGNEQFF. The CDR3 nucleotides are TGTGCCAGCAGCCAAACCAGGGGAAATGAGCAGTTCTTC.

The chain combines TRBV15 with TRBJ2-2, with 11 bases aligning to TRBD2. The CDR3 has 15 amino acids. CDR1 is LNHNV and CDR2 is YYDKDF in the germline V gene (reference sequence). V shed 4 bases and J 7 bases; nucleotides not matched to a gene: 5. As DNA, the CDR3 is TGTGCCACCAGCATTAGCGGGAGGGCCTTCGGGGAGCTGTTTTTT. The encoded protein is CATSISGRAFGELFF.

V usage is TRBV4-1 and J usage is TRBJ1-5, with D possibly being TRBD1 (6 bases). CDR1 and CDR2 (germline): MGHRA, YSYEKL. The CDR3 extends over 15 amino acids. Trimming cost V 4 bases and J 2 bases, with 12 bases left between them. CDR3: CASSLTRQGNQPQHF. CDR3 coding DNA: TGCGCCAGCAGCCTAACTAGACAGGGCAATCAGCCCCAGCATTTT.

As for this clone: Given a far larger clone just one base away, this is likely a sequencing read error. The same CDR3 is also encoded by other DNA sequences in this sample. The rearrangement uses TRBV7-9 and TRBJ1-2, with D maybe TRBD1 (6 bases). Germline-derived CDR1 and CDR2 are SEHNR and FQNEAQ (reference sequence). Deletions cut 5 bases from V and 11 bases from J, with 15 bases between. The CDR3 extends over 12 amino acids. The CDR3 region has the DNA TGTGCCAGCAGCGAGGGGGGTGTGGGATACACCTTC. Protein sequence: CASSEGGVGYTF.

The chain links TRBV5-4 to TRBJ2-5; D not certain. Near its end, the DNA agrees better with TRBJ2-7, so the J call may be wrong. The CDR3 has 11 residues. The V gene's germline CDR1 is SGHNT and CDR2 YYREEE (reference sequence). The CDR3 DNA is TGTGCCAGCACCGACTCCTACGAGCAGTACTTC. It encodes CASTDSYEQYF.

This clone has only a few counts. The CDR3 bases are TGTGCCAGCAGTGGCACAGGGCTGGATACGCAGTATTTT. It translates to CASSGTGLDTQYF. The chain links TRBV28 to TRBJ2-3; a weak D match, TRBD1 (6 bases). Trimming removed 5 bases from V and 6 bases from J, with 12 bases in between. CDR3 size: 13 residues. The germline gives CDR1 MDHEN, CDR2 SYDVKM. The variable domain in full, with the rest retrieved from reference TRBV28 and TRBJ2-3, is DVKVTQSSRYLVKRTGEKVFLECVQDMDHENMFWYRQDPGLGLRLIYFSYDVKMKEKGDIPEGYSVSREKKERFSLILESASTNQTSMYLCASSGTGLDTQYFGPGTRLTVL.

This chain joins TRBV15 and TRBJ2-2; D is perhaps TRBD2 (5 bases). Per the germline V gene, CDR1 is LNHNV and CDR2 is YYDKDF (reference sequence). The CDR3 is 15 amino acids. Trimming shortened V by 3 bases and J by 4 bases, and 12 bases separated the two germline ends. CDR3: CATSRDSAGTGELFF. The CDR3 bases are TGTGCCACCAGCAGGGACTCTGCGGGCACCGGGGAGCTGTTTTTT.

With regard to this clone: Since a far larger clone is one base different, this is likely a read error. The same CDR3 also results from other DNA sequences found in this sample. The rearrangement joins TRBV7-2 to TRBJ1-1; 7 bases fit TRBD1. Germline CDR1 is SGHTA and CDR2 is FQGNSA. The CDR3 has 15 amino acids. J gave up 8 bases and V 1 base, and 10 bases lay outside the gene matches. The CDR3 DNA is TGTGCCAGCAGCTTAGGGGGTAATAGGGGGCGCGAAGCTTTCTTT. Its protein product is CASSLGGNRGREAFF.

The CDR3 sequence: CASSLVQGEAFF. CDR3 sequence (DNA): TGTGCCAGCAGTTTAGTACAGGGGGAAGCTTTCTTT. The chain employs TRBV27 and TRBJ1-1, with 7 bases aligning to TRBD1. Germline V lookup: CDR1 MNHEY, CDR2 SMNVEV (reference sequence). J lost 8 bases, V lost 2 bases, and 2 bases had no gene match. The CDR3 is 12 amino acids.

The chain couples TRBV19 to TRBJ2-2; D possibly uses TRBD1 or TRBD2 (5 bases each). Between the trimmed V and J ends, which lost 8 bases and 6 bases, there was a span of 16 bases. CDR1 and CDR2 (germline): LNHDA, SQIVND (reference sequence). This CDR3 is built from 14 residues. The CDR3 bases are TGTGCCAGTGGGGACCGCTTCGGGGCCGGGGAGCTGTTTTTT. This translates into CASGDRFGAGELFF.

V is TRBV2 and J is TRBJ1-5; no firm D call. From germline, CDR1 is SNHLY and CDR2 FYNNEI. The CDR3 has 13 amino acids. Between the trimmed V and J ends, which lost 9 bases and 5 bases, there was a span of 14 bases. In DNA form, the CDR3 reads TGTGCCAGTACCGTCGTGGGTGATCAGCCCCAGCATTTT. It is translated as CASTVVGDQPQHF.